This T cell receptor beta chain stems from a study of human T cells and chemical hapten exposure. Time point noted: pre-sensitization, week 0. Treatment given: therapeutic diphenylcyclopropenone sensitization with weekly scalp DPC. Alopecia patients, 18 to 70 years old and DPC-suitable, served as donors. The CDR3 runs to 14 residues. The V gene lost 1 base and the J gene lost 3 bases, with 9 bases spanning the gap. Germline V gene data show CDR1 as SGHVS and CDR2 as FQNEAQ. One entry per CDR3 protein results from TCRdb running MiXCR on the RACE reads. The data contain about 270,000 distinct CDR3 sequences, almost 8% of them seen just once; the ten biggest clones take up 1.2%. In its sample, this clonotype was seen a few times.

This chain uses TRBV7-8 with TRBJ2-5, with a weak D call TRBD1 (7 bases). Sequenced here: whole blood, sampled in connection with sensitization to the hapten diphenylcyclopropenone (DPC). The receptor was derived from a man aged 18 to 35 with alopecia areata. Some clones in this sample may be carry-over from other donors' samples. The CDR3 loop is CASSLGRGEETQYF. The CDR3 coding sequence is TGTGCCAGCAGCTTAGGCAGGGGGGAAGAGACCCAGTACTTC.